This entry concerns a single T cell receptor (beta chain). The germline CDR1 and CDR2 sequences are MNHEY and SVGEGT. The V segment lost 1 base and the J segment 7 bases; nucleotides outside the gene matches: 5. The CDR3 runs to 14 residues. This entry is derived from a study of blood T cell repertoires in COVID-19. Study as a whole: Italy, Spain and the United States were the sources of the convalescent and acute COVID-19 samples. Nucleic acid was either cDNA or gDNA, and it came from T cells, B-cell-depleted T cells, or PBMCs.

Profiled with immunoSEQ multiplex PCR; TCRdb holds only in-frame clones, not every one. The sample carries under 30,000 clones, approximately 94% recorded once. The sequence came from a human donor with active COVID-19. The donor label of this sample is uncertain. Sequences were obtained from peripheral blood. The chain has TRBV6-2 or TRBV6-3 and TRBJ2-7, with 9 bases fitting TRBD1. The CDR3 nucleotides are TGTGCCAGCAGTTACTGGGACAGGGCTTGGGAGCAGTACTTC. It encodes CASSYWDRAWEQYF.